Listed below are T cell receptor beta chains from one sample, sequenced in a study of tumor-infiltrating lymphocytes in primary liver carcinoma. TCRdb re-derived calls from the multiplex PCR reads in MiXCR, one entry per CDR3 protein. The sample has approximately 45,000 distinct CDR3 sequences, around 66% seen once. What was sequenced was liver tumor tissue from sampling region 2. All receptors derive from a man aged 40-55 years with primary liver carcinoma and hepatitis B virus infection. The CDR3 runs from the conserved cysteine through the conserved F or W. The D gene is left open where the match is weak. Clone size appears in some rows only: once, few, many, or a class for an expanded clone.

TRBV7-8	TRBD2	TRBJ2-7	-	15	CASSLGFGGRNEQYF	TGTGCCAGCAGCTTAGGCTTTGGCGGGAGAAATGAGCAGTACTTC
TRBV4-1	-	TRBJ2-2	-	14	CARSQLILSGGLFF	TGCGCCAGAAGCCAACTTATCCTCTCCGGGGGGCTGTTTTTT
TRBV5-8	-	TRBJ2-2	once	14	CASSSALNTREQFF	TGTGCCAGCAGCTCAGCCCTTAACACCAGGGAGCAGTTTTTT
TRBV7-3	TRBD2	TRBJ2-3	many	16	CASSPLASGVTDTQYF	TGTGCCAGCAGCCCGCTGGCTAGCGGAGTCACAGATACGCAGTATTTT
TRBV29-1	TRBD2	TRBJ2-2	-	15	CSIGTSAVNTGELVF	TGCAGCATTGGGACTAGCGCGGTGAACACCGGGGAGCTGGTTTTT
TRBV11-2	-	TRBJ2-6	-	16	CANNLSGRTGANVLTF	TGTGCCAACAACTTGTCAGGGAGAACTGGGGCCAACGTCCTGACTTTC
TRBV11-2	TRBD2	TRBJ2-5	-	17	CTSSLRLAGDSSETQYF	TGTACCAGCAGCCTAAGACTAGCGGGTGACTCTAGCGAGACCCAGTACTTC
TRBV7-9	-	TRBJ2-1	-	13	CASSQSLLNEQFF	TGTGCCAGCAGTCAATCTCTGCTGAATGAGCAGTTCTTC
TRBV4-3	-	TRBJ1-2	-	15	CASSQSPWGSNGYTF	TGCGCCAGCAGTCAGAGTCCCTGGGGATCCAATGGCTACACCTTC
TRBV11-1	-	TRBJ2-3	once	19	CTGSSGGSSVGARTVTQYF	TGTACCGGCAGCTCTGGGGGAAGCTCTGTTGGAGCCCGCACAGTTACGCAGTATTTT
TRBV6-5	TRBD1	TRBJ2-7	medium-sized	13	CASRGTGEYEQYF	TGTGCCAGCAGGGGGACAGGCGAGTACGAGCAGTACTTC